These 29 T cell receptor beta chains came from one sample sequenced in a study of shared clonotypes between healthy human individuals. Data came from immunoSEQ multiplex PCR; TCRdb stores just in-frame clones and leaves some out. The data contain approximately 1.5 million clones, approximately 98.5% of them seen just once; the ten biggest clones take up roughly 0.35%. Material: naive CD4+ T cells sorted from blood. Subset described: CD45RA+ positively selected. The receptors derive from a man aged 25 to 40 in good health.

V gene TRBV18 combines with J gene TRBJ1-1, with 9 positions matching TRBD1. J lost 3 bases, V lost 3 bases, and 11 bases had no gene match. In germline, CDR1 is KGHSH, CDR2 LQKENI. This CDR3 is built from 17 residues. The CDR3 spells CASSPLPGQGQDTEAFF. CDR3 nucleotide sequence: TGTGCCAGCTCACCTCTACCGGGACAGGGCCAGGACACTGAAGCTTTCTTT.

The genes are TRBV28 and TRBJ2-1; TRBD2 agrees at 7 bases. This CDR3 has 15 amino acids. J lost 9 bases, V lost 5 bases, and 13 bases had no gene match. Per germline, CDR1 MDHEN and CDR2 SYDVKM. CDR3 protein: CASSEGHPQRGEQFF. The CDR3 DNA sequence: TGTGCCAGCAGTGAAGGACACCCACAGCGGGGTGAGCAGTTCTTC.

This clone was seen once. This chain connects TRBV2 to TRBJ2-2; TRBD1 aligns across 8 bases. The CDR3 runs 14 residues. Germline values: CDR1 SNHLY, CDR2 FYNNEI. The V segment lost 4 bases and the J segment 5 bases; nucleotides outside the gene matches: 3. CDR3 in amino acids: CASSGTGGTGELFF. The DNA for the CDR3 is TGTGCCAGCAGTGGTACAGGGGGAACCGGGGAGCTGTTTTTT. Variable domain in full (rest from reference TRBV2 and TRBJ2-2): EPEVTQTPSHQVTQMGQEVILRCVPISNHLYFYWYRQILGQKVEFLVSFYNNEISEKSEIFDDQFSVERPDGSNFTLKIRSTKLEDSAMYFCASSGTGGTGELFFGEGSRLTVL.

The rearrangement uses TRBV2 and TRBJ2-1, with TRBD1 matching 9 bases. Germline CDR1 reads SNHLY; CDR2 reads FYNNEI. CDR3 length: 14 residues. The V and J ends lost 9 bases and 1 base, in that order; junction bases with no gene match: 4. CDR3 loop: CASSTGGSYNEQFF. CDR3 coding DNA: TGTGCCAGTTCGACAGGGGGTTCCTACAATGAGCAGTTCTTC.

The rearrangement links TRBV9 to TRBJ2-6; the D gene could be TRBD1 or TRBD2 (5 bases each). The germline V gene has CDR1 SGDLS and CDR2 YYNGEE. CDR3 size: 22 residues. V lost 3 bases and J lost 0, with 28 bases in between. As DNA, the CDR3 is TGTGCCAGCAGCGACCGGGACGATTTTTCCACCTCAATCGGCTCTGGGGCCAACGTCCTGACTTTC. As protein: CASSDRDDFSTSIGSGANVLTF.

This chain joins TRBV29-1 and TRBJ2-1; D is unclear. The CDR3 is 12 amino acids. V lost 4 bases to trimming and J lost 0 bases, with 4 bases between them. Germline CDR1 is SQVTM and CDR2 is ANQGSEA. As DNA, the CDR3 is TGCAGCGTTGGGTTCTCCTACAATGAGCAGTTCTTC. This encodes CSVGFSYNEQFF.

The rearrangement links TRBV2 to TRBJ1-5; 10 bases are shared with TRBD1. The CDR3 length is 17 residues. V lost 6 bases to trimming and J lost 1 base; unmatched junction nucleotides: 9. Germline assignment: CDR1 SNHLY and CDR2 FYNNEI. The DNA of the CDR3 is TGTGCCAGCAGCAAGGGACAGGGGATTAAAAGCAATCAGCCCCAGCATTTT. It specifies CASSKGQGIKSNQPQHF.

The chain carries TRBV11-2 and TRBJ2-7; D possibly matches TRBD1 or TRBD2 (5 bases each). V lost 1 base, J lost 0 bases, and 10 bases lay in between. The germline CDR1 and CDR2 sequences are SGHAT and FQNNGV. The CDR3 sequence is 15 residues long. CDR3 region: CASSLVRGSSYEQYF. The CDR3, as DNA: TGTGCCAGCAGCTTAGTTCGGGGCAGCTCCTACGAGCAGTACTTC.

The V call is TRBV6-1, the J call TRBJ1-5; the match to TRBD1 covers 7 bases. After removal of 7 bases from V and 4 bases from J, the junction contained 10 bases not matched to a gene. The CDR3 is made up of 15 amino acids. From germline, CDR1 is MNHNS and CDR2 SASEGT. The CDR3 coding sequence is TGTGCCAGCAAAAAACCGGGACAGCATAATCAGCCCCAGCATTTT. It specifies CASKKPGQHNQPQHF.

About this clone: Different DNA sequences within this sample yield the same CDR3. The J gene is TRBJ1-5, the V gene TRBV30; 8 positions agree with TRBD1. There are 13 residues in the CDR3. Germline trimming cut 3 bases from V and 5 bases from J; bases unmatched to any gene: 3. Germline V gives CDR1 GTSNPN, CDR2 SVGIG (reference sequence). The CDR3 DNA is TGTGCCTGGAGCGGGACAGGAGATCAGCCCCAGCATTTT. The encoded protein is CAWSGTGDQPQHF.

On this clone itself: This same CDR3 is encoded by further DNA sequences in the sample. The chain carries TRBV28 and TRBJ1-2; D remains unclear. The CDR3 runs 12 residues. Trimming removed 5 bases at V and 2 bases at J, with 6 bases between. Looked up from germline, CDR1 is MDHEN and CDR2 is SYDVKM. The CDR3 loop reads CASSQVNYGYTF. CDR3 bases: TGTGCCAGCAGTCAAGTAAACTATGGCTACACCTTC.

As concerns this clone: The same CDR3 also results from other DNA sequences found in this sample. V gene TRBV11-3 combines with J gene TRBJ2-7; no clear D gene. Germline lookup yields CDR1 SGHNT and CDR2 YENEEA. This CDR3 spans 14 amino acids. V was trimmed by 1 base and J by 5 bases, leaving 12 bases between them. In nucleotides, the CDR3 is TGTGCCAGCAGCTTAGGAAGGGTTTCGGACGAGCAGTACTTC. Translation gives CASSLGRVSDEQYF.

This chain links TRBV25-1 with TRBJ1-1; no clear D. The length of the CDR3 is 15 residues. Trimming removed 6 bases at V and 4 bases at J, with 18 bases between. Germline CDR1 reads MGHDK; CDR2 reads SYGVNS. The CDR3 reads CASSPHSRRFTEAFF. CDR3 nucleotide sequence: TGTGCCAGCAGCCCTCACAGCAGGAGGTTCACTGAAGCTTTCTTT.

This clone was recorded only once. The chain carries TRBV19 and TRBJ2-7; tentatively, D is TRBD2 (5 bases). V lost 3 bases, J lost 2 bases, and 14 bases lay in between. This CDR3 is built from 15 residues. Germline-derived CDR1 and CDR2 are LNHDA and SQIVND (reference sequence). The CDR3 nucleotides read TGTGCCAGTAGTATCGCAGGACTGGGAACCTACGAGCAGTACTTC. As protein: CASSIAGLGTYEQYF.

As regards this clone: This CDR3 is also generated by other DNA sequences in the sample. This rearrangement joins TRBV28 to TRBJ2-3; no definite D call. The CDR3 extends over 13 amino acids. Trimming removed 3 bases at V and 6 bases at J, with 10 bases between. From germline, CDR1 is MDHEN and CDR2 SYDVKM. CDR3 sequence: CASSLPSRDTQYF. The DNA for the CDR3 is TGTGCCAGCAGTTTGCCCTCAAGGGATACGCAGTATTTT.

The chain couples TRBV15 to TRBJ1-5, with 8 bases aligning to TRBD1. CDR3 length equals 16 residues. V gave up 6 bases and J gave up 0 bases; unmatched junction bases: 7. Germline V gene sequence: CDR1 LNHNV, CDR2 YYDKDF (reference sequence). CDR3 coding DNA: TGTGCCACCAGGGGGACAGGAACATATAGCAATCAGCCCCAGCATTTT. Translated, it gives CATRGTGTYSNQPQHF.

CDR3 amino acids: CASKGNGFPTAPYEQYF. CDR3 nucleotide sequence: TGTGCCAGTAAAGGAAATGGCTTCCCGACAGCCCCCTACGAGCAGTACTTC. The chain combines TRBV19 with TRBJ2-7, with a weak D call TRBD1 (5 bases). This CDR3 has 17 residues. Germline loops: CDR1 LNHDA, CDR2 SQIVND (reference sequence). V lost 7 bases to trimming and J lost 2 bases, with 24 bases between them.

The chain combines TRBV7-2 with TRBJ2-5; TRBD1 is a possible D gene (6 bases). V gave up 2 bases and J gave up 2 bases, with 9 bases separating them. The CDR3 loop spans 14 amino acids. The germline CDR1 and CDR2 sequences are SGHTA and FQGNSA. CDR3 DNA: TGTGCCAGCAGCTTATTAGGACAGCAAGAGACCCAGTACTTC. As protein: CASSLLGQQETQYF.

The chain couples TRBV5-4 to TRBJ2-3, with 7 bases that match TRBD1. Germline lookup yields CDR1 SGHNT and CDR2 YYREEE (reference sequence). CDR3 length: 14 residues. Unmatched junction bases numbered 2, after V lost 0 bases and J lost 4 bases. Here the CDR3 reads CASSLETGADTQYF. CDR3 in DNA: TGTGCCAGCAGCTTGGAAACAGGGGCAGATACGCAGTATTTT.

The sample holds one count of this clone. This chain joins TRBV6-4 and TRBJ2-3; D is perhaps TRBD2 (7 bases). The CDR3 totals 17 residues. Germline V gene lookup returns CDR1 MRHNA and CDR2 SNTAGT. V lost 5 bases, J lost 2 bases, and 20 bases lay in between. The CDR3 spells CASSRNPGGQITDTQYF. The CDR3 DNA reads TGTGCCAGCAGTCGAAATCCGGGAGGACAGATCACAGATACGCAGTATTTT.

With regard to this clone: This CDR3 is also generated by other DNA sequences in the sample. The chain uses TRBV7-6 and TRBJ2-2; 10 bases align to TRBD2. The CDR3 runs 16 residues. The germline V gene has CDR1 SGHVS and CDR2 FNYEAQ. J lost 1 base, V lost 2 bases, and 1 base had no gene match. CDR3 sequence reads: CASSLRTSGNTGELFF. The CDR3 DNA sequence: TGTGCCAGCAGCTTAAGGACTAGCGGGAACACCGGGGAGCTGTTTTTT.

The chain links TRBV18 to TRBJ1-5, with TRBD1 as a possible D gene (5 bases). V lost 6 bases and J 0 bases, leaving 12 bases between the germline ends. The CDR3 sequence is 15 residues long. Per germline, CDR1 KGHSH and CDR2 LQKENI. CDR3 nucleotide sequence: TGTGCCAGCTCGGCCGGGGGAGGTAGCAATCAGCCCCAGCATTTT. It codes for CASSAGGGSNQPQHF.

V usage is TRBV27 and J usage is TRBJ2-7; D might be TRBD1 (6 bases). V was shortened by 0 bases and J by 5 bases, with 11 bases between the two germline ends. This CDR3 has 14 residues. Germline assignment: CDR1 MNHEY and CDR2 SMNVEV (reference sequence). In DNA, the CDR3 is TGTGCCAGCAGTTTATCGAGGGACAACCACGAGCAGTACTTC. This translates into CASSLSRDNHEQYF.

This chain uses TRBV27 with TRBJ2-1; D not resolved. V was shortened by 6 bases and J by 0 bases, with 12 bases between the two germline ends. The CDR3 spans 15 residues. The germline V gene encodes CDR1 MNHEY and CDR2 SMNVEV (reference sequence). This chain's CDR3 is CASRIYPSSYNEQFF. The CDR3 region has the DNA TGTGCCAGCAGAATCTACCCGAGCTCCTACAATGAGCAGTTCTTC.

The V call is TRBV7-9, the J call TRBJ2-2; TRBD1 or TRBD2 may be the D gene (5 bases each). Trimming cost V 5 bases and J 0 bases, with 16 bases left between them. The CDR3 consists of 17 residues. Germline CDR1 is SEHNR and CDR2 is FQNEAQ (reference sequence). This chain's CDR3 is CASSPKTGTANTGELFF. The CDR3 nucleotides read TGTGCCAGCAGCCCAAAGACCGGGACGGCGAACACCGGGGAGCTGTTTTTT.

The chain has TRBV9 and TRBJ1-1, with TRBD1 as a possible D gene (5 bases). The V end lost 6 bases, the J end lost 6 bases, and 18 bases lay between the germline ends. The CDR3 sequence is 14 residues long. Germline V gene sequence: CDR1 SGDLS, CDR2 YYNGEE. CDR3: CASNKDGTLAEAFF. The CDR3 region has the DNA TGTGCCAGCAACAAGGACGGGACGCTTGCTGAAGCTTTCTTT.

This chain links TRBV27 with TRBJ2-7; 11 bases are shared with TRBD2. Germline CDR1 and CDR2: MNHEY and SMNVEV (reference sequence). The V and J ends lost 4 bases and 3 bases, in that order; junction bases with no gene match: 8. This CDR3 is 16 amino acids long. The CDR3 coding sequence is TGTGCCAGCAGTTACTCTCGACTAGCGGGAAACTACGAGCAGTACTTC. Encoded protein: CASSYSRLAGNYEQYF.

The chain recombines TRBV7-2 with TRBJ2-7, with 7 positions matching TRBD2. Germline V gene data show CDR1 as SGHTA and CDR2 as FQGNSA. V lost 1 base, J lost 2 bases, and 5 bases stayed unmatched. The CDR3 extends over 15 amino acids. The CDR3 DNA reads TGTGCCAGCAGCTTAGGGGCGGGGGTGACCTACGAGCAGTACTTC. This codes for CASSLGAGVTYEQYF. The full variable domain, in which reference TRBV7-2 and TRBJ2-7 provide the parts outside the CDR3, is GAGVSQSPSNKVTEKGKDVELRCDPISGHTALYWYRQSLGQGLEFLIYFQGNSAPDKSGLPSDRFSAERTGGSVSTLTIQRTQQEDSAVYLCASSLGAGVTYEQYFGPGTRLTVT.

This chain uses TRBV5-1 with TRBJ2-7; D is unresolved. The germline gives CDR1 SGHRS, CDR2 YFSETQ. V was cut by 0 bases and J by 1 base, with 8 bases left in between. The CDR3 is 14 residues long. The chain's CDR3 is CASSLAVTSYEQYF. The CDR3, as DNA: TGCGCCAGCAGCTTGGCCGTGACTTCCTACGAGCAGTACTTC. Full variable domain (outside the CDR3, taken from reference TRBV5-1 and TRBJ2-7): KAGVTQTPRYLIKTRGQQVTLSCSPISGHRSVSWYQQTPGQGLQFLFEYFSETQRNKGNFPGRFSGRQFSNSRSEMNVSTLELGDSALYLCASSLAVTSYEQYFGPGTRLTVT.